One and the same sample provided the 11 T cell receptor beta chains below, sequenced in a study of graft-versus-host responses after intestinal transplantation. These receptors are not linked to any known antigen. Assay used: immunoSEQ multiplex PCR; TCRdb lists only in-frame clones, some missing. The repertoire holds 90,000 to 150,000 clones, with 85% to 95% as singletons. Sequences were derived from unstimulated CD8+ T cells sorted from spleen or lymph node cells, sampled before intestinal transplant. These receptors were obtained from a human donor who received an intestinal transplant.

This clone was counted once. At one of its ends the junction is not consistent with the germline gene, which may arise from a read error. The same CDR3 is also encoded by other DNA sequences in this sample. V and J are TRBV7-6 and TRBJ1-5; a possible D gene is TRBD1 (5 bases). Germline loops: CDR1 SGHVS, CDR2 FNYEAQ. CDR3 length equals 17 residues. In DNA form, the CDR3 reads TGTGCCAGCAGCTTACTTTCGTGGGGTGACAGCAATCAACCCCAGCATTTT. Translated, it gives CASSLLSWGDSNQPQHF. The complete variable domain, with remaining parts taken from reference TRBV7-6 and TRBJ1-5, reads GAGVSQSPRYKVTKRGQDVALRCDPISGHVSLYWYRQALGQGPEFLTYFNYEAQQDKSGLPNDRFSAERPEGSISTLTIQRTEQRDSAMYRCASSLLSWGDSNQPQHFGDGTRLSIL.

The V and J genes are TRBV19 and TRBJ2-1, with 8 positions matching TRBD2. The V gene's germline CDR1 is LNHDA and CDR2 SQIVND (reference sequence). The CDR3 runs to 13 residues. After removal of 6 bases from V and 3 bases from J, the junction contained 1 base not matched to a gene. The CDR3 loop reads CASSLAGYNEQFF. The CDR3 DNA reads as TGTGCCAGTAGCCTAGCGGGCTACAATGAGCAGTTCTTC.

CDR3 nucleotides: TGCGCCAGCAGCTTGAGGGGACTAGCTTCTCCACGCACAGATACGCAGTATTTT. This codes for CASSLRGLASPRTDTQYF. The rearrangement uses TRBV5-1 and TRBJ2-3, with TRBD2 matching over 9 bases. The CDR3 has 18 residues. V dropped 1 base and J dropped 1; count of bases not matched to a gene: 10. Per the germline V gene, CDR1 is SGHRS and CDR2 is YFSETQ.

The V and J genes are TRBV28 and TRBJ2-7; 11 positions agree with TRBD2. CDR3 length equals 15 residues. The V gene end was trimmed by 5 bases and the J gene end by 4 bases; junction bases not matched to a gene: 7. Per germline, CDR1 MDHEN and CDR2 SYDVKM. The CDR3 DNA sequence: TGTGCCAGCAGTCCATTAGCGGGAGGGCGGTACGAGCAGTACTTC. This translates into CASSPLAGGRYEQYF. Using reference TRBV28 and TRBJ2-7 for the parts outside the CDR3, the full variable domain is DVKVTQSSRYLVKRTGEKVFLECVQDMDHENMFWYRQDPGLGLRLIYFSYDVKMKEKGDIPEGYSVSREKKERFSLILESASTNQTSMYLCASSPLAGGRYEQYFGPGTRLTVT.

This chain uses TRBV28 with TRBJ2-1, with D possibly being TRBD1 (6 bases). The germline V and J ends were trimmed by 1 base and 5 bases, with 15 bases remaining between them. The CDR3 runs 16 residues. CDR1 and CDR2 from the germline V gene are MDHEN and SYDVKM. CDR3 coding DNA: TGTGCCAGCAGTTTATTCCTGGGGACAATCAACAATGAGCAGTTCTTC. Its translation is CASSLFLGTINNEQFF.

This chain joins TRBV4-2 and TRBJ2-7, with D possibly being TRBD1 (6 bases). Germline V lookup: CDR1 LGHNA, CDR2 YNFKEQ. The CDR3 runs to 17 residues. The ends were cut back, 0 bases at V and 2 bases at J, with 17 bases in the middle. CDR3 nucleotides: TGTGCCAGCAGCCAAGATCCCAACAGGGCGACCGCCTACGAGCAGTACTTC. Its translation is CASSQDPNRATAYEQYF.

The chain is built from TRBV28 and TRBJ2-2, with 7 positions matching TRBD1. Per germline, CDR1 MDHEN and CDR2 SYDVKM. The CDR3 length is 13 residues. The V gene end was trimmed by 5 bases and the J gene end by 8 bases; junction bases not matched to a gene: 5. The CDR3 loop reads CASSDRVRGELFF. The CDR3 DNA reads TGTGCCAGCAGTGACAGGGTGAGGGGGGAGCTGTTTTTT.

This clone was recorded a few times. The J gene is TRBJ2-5, the V gene TRBV27, with 7 bases aligning to TRBD2. J gave up 4 bases and V 1 base, and 9 bases lay outside the gene matches. CDR1 and CDR2 from the germline V gene are MNHEY and SMNVEV (reference sequence). The CDR3 is 16 amino acids. The CDR3 bases are TGTGCCAGCAGTTTATTTTCCCGGACTAGTAGAGAGACCCAGTACTTC. It codes for CASSLFSRTSRETQYF.

The chain combines TRBV9 with TRBJ2-1, with TRBD2 matching over 9 bases. Germline-derived CDR1 and CDR2 are SGDLS and YYNGEE. The trim removed 4 bases at V and 7 bases at J, leaving 12 bases unmatched. CDR3 length: 16 amino acids. The CDR3 DNA is TGTGCCAGCAGCCCAACAACAGCGGGAGGATCGAATGAGCAGTTCTTC. Encoded protein: CASSPTTAGGSNEQFF.

About this clone: Other nucleotide sequences in the sample specify the same CDR3. The rearrangement links TRBV9 to TRBJ2-1; D remains unclear. Germline lookup yields CDR1 SGDLS and CDR2 YYNGEE. V lost 0 bases to trimming and J lost 0 bases, with 1 base between them. CDR3 length: 13 amino acids. Written as DNA, the CDR3 is TGTGCCAGCAGCGTAGACTCCTACAATGAGCAGTTCTTC. This gives the protein CASSVDSYNEQFF.

The chain couples TRBV7-8 to TRBJ2-7; the match to TRBD2 covers 8 bases. The CDR3 runs 17 residues. The germline V gene encodes CDR1 SGHVS and CDR2 FQNEAQ. Germline trimming cut 2 bases from V and 2 bases from J; bases unmatched to any gene: 11. The DNA for the CDR3 is TGTGCCAGCAGCTTATATGTGGGCGGGAGGAGGACCTACGAGCAGTACTTC. This gives the protein CASSLYVGGRRTYEQYF. The whole variable domain, remainder taken from reference TRBV7-8 and TRBJ2-7, is GAGVSQSPRYKVAKRGQDVALRCDPISGHVSLFWYQQALGQGPEFLTYFQNEAQLDKSGLPSDRFFAERPEGSVSTLKIQRTQQEDSAVYLCASSLYVGGRRTYEQYFGPGTRLTVT.